This T cell receptor beta chain was sequenced for a study of OX40 agonist ivuxolimab in advanced cancers. Overall study: The mean age was about 57 years, ranging from 23 to 79, with 80% to 85% of participants male. The study reported partial responses in three patients: one hepatocellular carcinoma, two cutaneous melanoma. Eligibility rules accepted prior anti-PD-1, anti-PD-L1 or anti-CTLA-4 therapy, and 30% to 40% had some.

A remark on this clone: The antigen remains unidentified.

Notes on the study in general: No antigen was identified for the clonally expanded peripheral T cells.

Profiling relied on immunoSEQ multiplex PCR, and the TCRdb table lists in-frame clones only, not all of them. Among under 85,000 clones listed, 80% to 90% were seen once. Germline V CDR1 and CDR2: SGHVS, FQNEAQ. The CDR3 has 15 amino acids. V shed 8 bases, J shed 8 bases, and the junction held 17 bases outside the gene matches. The gene calls are TRBV7-8 and TRBJ1-1; 7 positions match TRBD1. The specimen comprised CD4+ or CD8+ T cells sorted from blood, sampled in a trial of the OX40 agonist ivuxolimab. This receptor was obtained from an adult with an advanced solid tumor such as melanoma, head and neck, liver or kidney cancer. CDR3 DNA sequence: TGTGCCAGCCGCGGGAGTCTACAGGGGAGGGAGGAAGCTTTCTTT. This codes for CASRGSLQGREEAFF.